The 17 T cell receptor beta chains below come from one sample, sequenced in a study of early T cells in non-severe SARS-CoV-2 infection listed by TCRdb under 2021. Library preparation was by 5' RACE. This sample was sequenced with a NextSeq 500. TCRdb trimmed the raw reads at Q25, called clones with MiXCR and kept productive beta chains. Identical CDR3 protein sequences are pooled into one entry, listed with their most common genes and DNA. The table for this sample lists approximately 77,000 distinct CDR3 sequences; roughly 12% of them were counted only once. Of the sample, roughly 3.1% is held by the ten largest clones. Material: whole blood. These receptors came from an adult who was a healthcare worker with PCR-confirmed SARS-CoV-2 infection or an uninfected control (not recorded which).

This clonotype was seen only a few times. The chain's CDR3 is CSARWALAGYEQYF. The CDR3 DNA is TGCAGTGCTAGGTGGGCCCTAGCGGGGTACGAGCAGTACTTC. The chain joins TRBV20-1 to TRBJ2-7; 9 nucleotides agree with TRBD2. The V gene's germline CDR1 is DFQATT and CDR2 SNEGSKA (reference sequence). With 3 bases clipped from V and 4 bases from J, the junction kept 7 bases outside the gene matches. The CDR3 consists of 14 residues.

The rearrangement joins TRBV30 to TRBJ2-5; TRBD2 matches 12 bases. The ends lost 2 bases at V and 1 base at J; junction bases unmatched: 2. CDR3 length: 15 amino acids. The germline V gene has CDR1 GTSNPN and CDR2 SVGIG (reference sequence). CDR3 bases: TGTGCCTGGAGTCGGACTAGCGGGACCCAAGAGACCCAGTACTTC. It specifies CAWSRTSGTQETQYF. Filled out from reference TRBV30 and TRBJ2-5, the complete variable domain reads SQTIHQWPATLVQPVGSPLSLECTVEGTSNPNLYWYRQAAGRGLQLLFYSVGIGQISSEVPQNLSASRPQDRQFILSSKKLLLSDSGFYLCAWSRTSGTQETQYFGPGTRLLVL.

This clonotype was counted at least ten times. The V call is TRBV7-9, the J call TRBJ1-5; TRBD1 might be the D (5 bases). Germline V CDR1 and CDR2: SEHNR, FQNEAQ (reference sequence). The germline V and J ends were trimmed by 1 base and 3 bases, with 7 bases remaining between them. The CDR3 has 14 amino acids. CDR3 sequence reads: CASSLGGNNQPQHF. The CDR3 DNA sequence: TGTGCCAGCAGCTTAGGGGGGAACAATCAGCCCCAGCATTTT.

The chain is built from TRBV12-3 or TRBV12-4 and TRBJ2-6; 8 positions match TRBD2. This CDR3 contains 15 residues. Germline trimming cut 8 bases from V and 1 base from J; bases unmatched to any gene: 4. The CDR3 DNA reads as TGTGCCAGCTCCCCGGGGGGGTCTGGGGCCAACGTCCTGACTTTC. This sequence encodes CASSPGGSGANVLTF.

Here the CDR3 reads CASSRGGEETQYF. Here the CDR3 DNA reads TGTGCCAGCAGCCGCGGAGGGGAAGAGACCCAGTACTTC. V gene TRBV7-7 combines with J gene TRBJ2-5, with TRBD2 as a possible D gene (6 bases). Deletions cut 5 bases from V and 3 bases from J, with 10 bases between. Germline V gives CDR1 SSHAT, CDR2 FNYEAQ (reference sequence). The CDR3 totals 13 residues. The whole variable domain, filled in from reference TRBV7-7 and TRBJ2-5, reads GAGVSQSPRYKVTKRGQDVTLRCDPISSHATLYWYQQALGQGPEFLTYFNYEAQPDKSGLPSDRFSAERPEGSISTLTIQRTEQRDSAMYRCASSRGGEETQYFGPGTRLLVL.

The table lists this clonotype with many counts. The chain links TRBV28 to TRBJ2-1; weak D call: TRBD1 (5 bases). V lost 10 bases and J 0 bases, leaving 10 bases between the germline ends. Germline-derived CDR1 and CDR2 are MDHEN and SYDVKM. The CDR3 has 13 amino acids. The DNA for the CDR3 is TGTGCCACTACCAGGGACTCCTACAATGAGCAGTTCTTC. Its translation: CATTRDSYNEQFF. The whole variable domain, remainder taken from reference TRBV28 and TRBJ2-1, is DVKVTQSSRYLVKRTGEKVFLECVQDMDHENMFWYRQDPGLGLRLIYFSYDVKMKEKGDIPEGYSVSREKKERFSLILESASTNQTSMYLCATTRDSYNEQFFGPGTRLTVL.

The chain combines TRBV20-1 with TRBJ2-1, with 7 bases that match TRBD2. The CDR3 consists of 15 residues. J was trimmed by 7 bases and V by 1 base; bases with no gene match: 10. Per germline, CDR1 DFQATT and CDR2 SNEGSKA (reference sequence). CDR3 nucleotide sequence: TGCAGTGCTAGAGGGCGAGGGAGGGCCCAAAATGAGCAGTTCTTC. Protein product: CSARGRGRAQNEQFF.

This clonotype was observed a handful of times. This chain connects TRBV6-6 to TRBJ1-6; no definite D call. Germline loops: CDR1 MNHNY, CDR2 SVGAGI (reference sequence). The V and J ends lost 6 bases and 0 bases respectively, with 3 bases between them. The CDR3 length is 13 residues. CDR3 in amino acids: CASRVSYNSPLHF. Written as DNA, the CDR3 is TGTGCCAGCAGGGTCTCCTATAATTCACCCCTCCACTTT.

There are many counts of this clonotype. The chain recombines TRBV30 with TRBJ2-7; D is perhaps TRBD2 (6 bases). V lost 1 base and J 6 bases, leaving 7 bases between the germline ends. The V gene's germline CDR1 is GTSNPN and CDR2 SVGIG (reference sequence). CDR3 length: 11 residues. Here the CDR3 DNA reads TGTGCCTGGAGTGGCGGGGCCGAGCAGTACTTC. Its translation is CAWSGGAEQYF.

This chain joins TRBV19 and TRBJ2-7, with D perhaps TRBD1 (6 bases). The germline V and J ends were trimmed by 5 bases and 2 bases, with 13 bases remaining between them. This CDR3 comprises 14 residues. Germline CDR1 is LNHDA and CDR2 is SQIVND (reference sequence). The CDR3 sequence is CASSPNQGPYEQYF. For the CDR3, the DNA is TGTGCCAGTAGTCCCAACCAGGGGCCCTACGAGCAGTACTTC. The full variable domain, in which reference TRBV19 and TRBJ2-7 provide the parts outside the CDR3, is DGGITQSPKYLFRKEGQNVTLSCEQNLNHDAMYWYRQDPGQGLRLIYYSQIVNDFQKGDIAEGYSVSREKKESFPLTVTSAQKNPTAFYLCASSPNQGPYEQYFGPGTRLTVT.

This sequence joins TRBV28 and TRBJ1-6; 7 bases fit TRBD1. Trimming cost V 8 bases and J 8 bases; bases outside gene matches: 9. The germline V gene encodes CDR1 MDHEN and CDR2 SYDVKM. The CDR3 is 14 residues long. The chain's CDR3 is CASRDRLSDSPLHF. DNA of the CDR3: TGTGCCAGCCGGGACAGACTCTCTGATTCACCCCTCCACTTT.

This clonotype was observed a handful of times. V and J are TRBV20-1 and TRBJ2-1; possibly TRBD2 for D (5 bases). The CDR3 consists of 13 residues. The germline V gene has CDR1 DFQATT and CDR2 SNEGSKA (reference sequence). V lost 3 bases, J lost 4 bases, and 10 bases lay in between. The DNA of the CDR3 is TGCAGTGCTAGGGACTCCCCGTACAATGAGCAGTTCTTC. Translation: CSARDSPYNEQFF.

This clonotype has only a few counts. V usage is TRBV28 and J usage is TRBJ2-5, with D possibly matching TRBD1 (6 bases). CDR1 and CDR2 (germline): MDHEN, SYDVKM. The V end lost 7 bases, the J end lost 2 bases, and 11 bases lay between the germline ends. The length of the CDR3 is 13 residues. CDR3 in DNA: TGTGCCAGCACGGGACATCTGCAAGAGACCCAGTACTTC. Protein product: CASTGHLQETQYF.

This clonotype was seen more than once but under ten times. The chain is built from TRBV18 and TRBJ1-1; D unresolved. CDR1 is KGHSH, CDR2 LQKENI, per germline. V shed 4 bases and J shed 8 bases, with 14 bases lying between them. The CDR3 is 13 amino acids. This CDR3 is CASSLSIAVEAFF. The CDR3 nucleotides are TGTGCCAGCTCACTATCAATTGCAGTGGAAGCTTTCTTT.

The rearrangement joins TRBV24-1 to TRBJ1-2; D may be TRBD1 (5 bases). The CDR3 extends over 13 amino acids. Trimming shortened V by 5 bases and J by 8 bases, and 14 bases separated the two germline ends. The germline CDR1 and CDR2 sequences are KGHDR and SFDVKD. CDR3: CATSAGGWGGYTF. CDR3 sequence (DNA): TGTGCCACCAGTGCCGGGGGATGGGGAGGCTACACCTTC.

This clonotype was detected only a few times. J is TRBJ2-7 and V is TRBV7-6; 8 nucleotides align to TRBD2. Germline V CDR1 and CDR2: SGHVS, FNYEAQ. This CDR3 contains 14 residues. Losses at the gene ends were 1 base for V and 5 bases for J; bases not matched to a gene: 4. The CDR3 nucleotides read TGTGCCAGCAGCTTAGGCGGGAGGCAGAACGAGCAGTACTTC. Its protein product is CASSLGGRQNEQYF.

This clonotype was counted many times. The chain uses TRBV18 and TRBJ2-1; the D gene is possibly TRBD2 (6 bases). The CDR3 runs 15 residues. CDR1 and CDR2 (germline): KGHSH, LQKENI. The germline V and J ends were trimmed by 3 bases and 3 bases, with 12 bases remaining between them. This chain's CDR3 is CASSPLAALYNEQFF. CDR3 nucleotides: TGTGCCAGCTCACCTTTAGCGGCACTCTACAATGAGCAGTTCTTC. The whole variable domain, filled in from reference TRBV18 and TRBJ2-1, reads NAGVMQNPRHLVRRRGQEARLRCSPMKGHSHVYWYRQLPEEGLKFMVYLQKENIIDESGMPKERFSAEFPKEGPSILRIQQVVRGDSAAYFCASSPLAALYNEQFFGPGTRLTVL.